This TCR beta chain was recovered during a study of OX40 agonist ivuxolimab in advanced cancers. Study details: Ivuxolimab, an antibody that agonizes OX40 (CD134), was administered to the patients. With a range of about 23 to 85, age averaged approximately 64 years, and 65% to 90% were male. A history of anti-PD-1, anti-PD-L1 or anti-CTLA-4 therapy was acceptable, and 30% to 45% had some.

Trimming cost V 5 bases and J 2 bases; bases outside gene matches: 4. The CDR3 runs 14 residues. CDR1 SGHRS and CDR2 YFSETQ come from the germline V gene. Clones were read by immunoSEQ multiplex PCR, and TCRdb kept only the in-frame ones, dropping some. The data contain almost 90,000 clones, approximately 91% of them singletons. The chain carries TRBV5-1 and TRBJ2-7; 10 nucleotides agree with TRBD2. The source was CD4+ or CD8+ T cells sorted from blood, collected in a trial of the OX40 agonist ivuxolimab. The receptor comes from an adult with an advanced solid tumor such as melanoma, head and neck, liver or kidney cancer. The CDR3 DNA is TGCGCCAGCAGTGGGGGACTAGCGACCTACGAGCAGTACTTC. This translates into CASSGGLATYEQYF.